This TCR beta chain was sequenced during a study of blood T cell repertoires in COVID-19 (TCRdb year 2020). The study in broad terms: Collaborator samples came from the United States, Italy and Spain and covered acute and convalescent phases of COVID-19. The material from the prospective study consisted of cDNA or gDNA derived from T cells, B-cell-depleted T cells, or PBMCs. Deeply sampled blood TCRbeta repertoires from subjects exposed to, actively infected with, or recovered from COVID-19 were included in the dataset. The repertoires were released in a freely available public database intended as a resource for research on the immune response to SARS-CoV-2. Samples came from the ongoing ImmuneRACE study (first 160 participants) plus 1,254 subjects from 6 global collaborators. The sample metadata nearly always contained a de-identified subject ID, COVID-19 status, age in years and sex. HLA class I and class II types, where available, came from metadata supplied by the sample provider rather than from assay-based typing.

In the case of this clone: This clone's antigen is unknown. Qualities for individual bases were not recorded, and no much larger clone is one base off.

Study-level results and caveats: The amount of clinical and demographic metadata varied by source and participant and was provided uncurated.

A second Seattle source provided samples from volunteer blood donors who had recovered from COVID-19. Whole blood was collected in K2EDTA tubes by collaborating institutions according to the institutions' own protocols. Collaborator samples were shipped for TCRbeta analysis as frozen whole blood, isolated PBMCs, or DNA extracted from either sample type. TCRbeta CDR3 regions were amplified from genomic DNA by means of the immunoSEQ Assay, a bias-controlled multiplex PCR. From the authors' description of their analysis: Within the assay, amplification of reference gene primers was used to estimate how many nucleated cells each sample contained. To quantify the absolute abundance of each unique TCRbeta CDR3 rearrangement, sequence reads were collapsed and filtered. For each sample, productive Simpson clonality was calculated by taking the square root of Simpson's diversity index across productive rearrangements. This is the immuneACCESS table as TCRdb keeps it, with only in-frame sequences that have V and J called. A part of the clones is gone; compared with another copy, unresolved V genes explain less than half, and the rest is unexplained. That table furnishes V, J and clone size, whereas the DNA furnished D and trimming. The sample table contains some 250,000 clones; only one count was recorded for roughly 91% of them. The ten top clones hold just under 1% of the sample.

The CDR3 measures 15 amino acids from cysteine to phenylalanine. Just CDR3 DNA is preserved here, 45 bases in frame from base 1. CDR1 and CDR2 are read off the germline V gene as ENHRY and SYGVKD. V is cut back by 3 bases and J by 8 bases, with 7 bases in the junction unmatched. The chain is encoded by TRBV10-3 joined to TRBJ1-6, with 7 bases matching TRBD1. This sequence was found in a woman aged 40 to 50 who had recovered from COVID-19. The sample consisted of peripheral blood. The bases read TGTGCCATCAGTGAAACGACAGGGACCGATTCACCCCTCCACTTT. This gives the protein CAISETTGTDSPLHF.